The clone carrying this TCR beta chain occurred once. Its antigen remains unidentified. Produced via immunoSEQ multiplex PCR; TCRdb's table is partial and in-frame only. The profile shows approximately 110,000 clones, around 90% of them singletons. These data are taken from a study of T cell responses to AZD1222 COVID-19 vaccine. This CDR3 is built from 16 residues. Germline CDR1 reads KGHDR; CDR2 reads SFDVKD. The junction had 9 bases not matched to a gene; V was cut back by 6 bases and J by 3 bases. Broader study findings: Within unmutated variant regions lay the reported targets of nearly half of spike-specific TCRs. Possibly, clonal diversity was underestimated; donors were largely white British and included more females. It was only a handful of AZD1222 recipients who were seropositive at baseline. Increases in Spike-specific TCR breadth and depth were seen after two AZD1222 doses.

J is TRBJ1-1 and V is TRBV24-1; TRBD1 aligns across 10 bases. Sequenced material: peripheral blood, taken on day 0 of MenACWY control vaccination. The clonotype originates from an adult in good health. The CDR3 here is CATSKGRDRGDTEAFF. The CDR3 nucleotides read TGTGCCACCAGTAAAGGTCGGGACAGGGGTGACACTGAAGCTTTCTTT.